The following is a T cell receptor beta chain sequence with its context. Antigen specificity is unknown. This sample was included in a study of cytomegalovirus exposure and HLA in healthy donors. General observations from the study: Roughly uniform sequencing depth across donors was assumed, possibly incorrectly. The study carried out a later analysis of TCR beta sequences. It associated 15,000 to 20,000 of them with specific HLA alleles at a false discovery rate of 0.05. In an earlier analysis, productive rearrangement rates for most beta V segments clustered near 87% or 30%.

With 60 Vbeta and 13 Jbeta primers, the PCR was carried out. Using immunoSEQ multiplex PCR, the repertoire was profiled, and TCRdb retains in-frame clones only, with some absent. The sample shows about 80,000 clones, 80% of them seen only once. Trimming removed 6 bases at V and 4 bases at J, with 7 bases between. This CDR3 region has 12 residues. The germline V gene has CDR1 MGHDK and CDR2 SYGVNS. The sequenced sample consisted of PBMCs. This sequence joins TRBV25-1 and TRBJ1-5, with a possible D match to TRBD1 (5 bases). The TCR comes from a man in his fifties in good health and CMV-seropositive. In nucleotides, the CDR3 is TGTGCCAGCAGGACAGAGAATCAGCCCCAGCATTTT. As protein: CASRTENQPQHF.